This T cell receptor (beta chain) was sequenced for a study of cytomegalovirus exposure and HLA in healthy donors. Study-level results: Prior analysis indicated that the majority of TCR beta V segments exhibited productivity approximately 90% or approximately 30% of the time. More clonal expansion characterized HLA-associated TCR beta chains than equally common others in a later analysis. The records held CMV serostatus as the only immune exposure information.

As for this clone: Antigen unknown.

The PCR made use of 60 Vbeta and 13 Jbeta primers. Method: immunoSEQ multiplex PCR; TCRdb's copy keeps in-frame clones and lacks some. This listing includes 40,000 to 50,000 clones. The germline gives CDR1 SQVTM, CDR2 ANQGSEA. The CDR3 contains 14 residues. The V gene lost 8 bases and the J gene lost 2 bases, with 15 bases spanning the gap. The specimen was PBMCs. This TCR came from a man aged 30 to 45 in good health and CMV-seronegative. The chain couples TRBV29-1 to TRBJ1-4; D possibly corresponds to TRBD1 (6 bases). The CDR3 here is CSIQGDNTNEKLFF. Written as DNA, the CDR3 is TGCAGCATCCAAGGGGACAACACTAATGAAAAACTGTTTTTT.